This T cell receptor (beta chain) was identified during a study of cytomegalovirus exposure and HLA in healthy donors (dated 2017 in TCRdb). Broadly, across the study: A later analysis indicated that the 110 or so validation repertoires were generated on the platform also employed for the 666 repertoires of the first cohort. The study aimed to test whether cataloging public T cell receptors could reveal signatures of past pathogen exposure. A separate validation cohort of 100 to 150 different subjects was used in addition to the 666-subject first cohort. High-throughput TCR immunosequencing, statistical association of individual TCRs with disease status, and machine learning were combined to predict cytomegalovirus infection status. Overall results and qualifications from the work: In vitro tests confirmed that a few of the cytomegalovirus-associated TCR beta chains recognize cytomegalovirus antigens. A later analysis found that TCRs clustered in the first cohort also tended to co-occur in the roughly 120 validation repertoires, with approximately 93% of cluster scores above 0. In the study, around 150 TCR beta chains were listed as associated with cytomegalovirus. The authors suggested that the approach could potentially be generalized to other disease states and immunological phenotypes. The validation cohort had no HLA typing available for a later analysis, so co-occurrence within that cohort was assessed over all 120 or so repertoires. Most TCR sequences were observed very rarely across donors, whereas some public TCRs were present in many individuals. The classifier was reported to diagnose cytomegalovirus status with high specificity and sensitivity in both the original cohort and the validation cohort.

About this clone itself: Its antigen remains unidentified. Germline is not matched at one junction end, which may reflect a read error.

Libraries were built with the immunoSEQ multiplex PCR assay. Processing in the source paper ran as follows. To diagnose cytomegalovirus status from the catalog of TCR beta chain sequences, a statistical classification framework was built. Imported from immuneACCESS, the table was reduced by TCRdb to in-frame sequences with V and J called. These copies leave out some clones; in studies compared against another copy, an unresolved V gene accounts for under half, and the cause of the remainder is not known. V, J and clone size reflect that table, while D and trimming were determined from the DNA. The sample table records some 170,000 clones; about 87% of these occur just once. The ten largest clones capture more than 1.3% of the sample. According to the germline V gene, CDR1 reads MGHRA and CDR2 reads YSYEKL. The CDR3, cysteine through phenylalanine, is 15 amino acids long. Kept here is only the CDR3 DNA, which spans 45 bases and is read in frame from base 1.

Separate from the roughly 700-subject first cohort, the validation cohort of 120 subjects was the group to which the donors belonged. The sequence was collected from a young woman in good health and CMV-seronegative. The chain is encoded by TRBV4-1 joined to TRBJ1-5, with no confident D gene call. Sequencing was performed on PBMCs. The nucleotides read TGCGCCAGCAGCCAATCGGTTAATAGCGATCAGCCCCAGCATTTT. Its protein is CASSQSVNSDQPQHF.